The 8 T cell receptor beta chains in this list originate from one sample, sequenced in a study of cytomegalovirus exposure and HLA in healthy donors. Clones were read by immunoSEQ multiplex PCR, and TCRdb kept only the in-frame ones, dropping some. The data hold 150,000 or so clones, with about 86% observed a single time. Material: PBMCs. All receptors derive from a woman aged 30 to 39 in good health and CMV-seronegative.

V gene TRBV25-1 combines with J gene TRBJ2-7, with D perhaps TRBD2 (6 bases). V was shortened by 7 bases and J by 1 base, with 11 bases between the two germline ends. Germline lookup yields CDR1 MGHDK and CDR2 SYGVNS. The CDR3 is 13 amino acids. The CDR3 coding sequence is TGTGCCAGCACGTGGGCGGGATCCTACGAGCAGTACTTC. Its translation is CASTWAGSYEQYF.

V usage is TRBV27 and J usage is TRBJ1-5; the D gene is possibly TRBD1 (6 bases). CDR3 length: 14 amino acids. The germline V gene encodes CDR1 MNHEY and CDR2 SMNVEV (reference sequence). V was cut by 3 bases and J by 5 bases, with 11 bases left in between. The CDR3: CASSFTAGDQPQHF. For the CDR3, the DNA is TGTGCCAGCAGTTTTACGGCAGGGGATCAGCCCCAGCATTTT.

This clone was counted at least ten times. The chain couples TRBV6-4 to TRBJ1-1; TRBD1 agrees at 7 bases. Per germline, CDR1 MRHNA and CDR2 SNTAGT. The CDR3 contains 13 residues. With 8 bases clipped from V and 1 base from J, the junction kept 4 bases outside the gene matches. The CDR3 DNA sequence: TGTGCCAGCGGCGGACAGGCGAACACTGAAGCTTTCTTT. It yields the protein CASGGQANTEAFF.

In DNA, the CDR3 is TGTGCCAGCAGCTTTCAGGGGCTAAACTATGGCTACACCTTC. It codes for CASSFQGLNYGYTF. V usage is TRBV7-9 and J usage is TRBJ1-2; D possibly corresponds to TRBD1 (6 bases). V dropped 3 bases and J dropped 2 bases, with 10 bases sitting between them. The CDR3 runs to 14 residues. CDR1 is SEHNR and CDR2 is FQNEAQ in the germline V gene (reference sequence).

The chain has TRBV19 and TRBJ1-2, with 9 bases identical to TRBD1. V shed 5 bases and J 8 bases; nucleotides not matched to a gene: 6. CDR1 is LNHDA and CDR2 is SQIVND in the germline V gene (reference sequence). There are 13 residues in the CDR3. CDR3 DNA: TGTGCCAGTAGTTTGGGACAGGGAAACGGCTACACCTTC. It specifies CASSLGQGNGYTF. Variable domain in full (rest from reference TRBV19 and TRBJ1-2): DGGITQSPKYLFRKEGQNVTLSCEQNLNHDAMYWYRQDPGQGLRLIYYSQIVNDFQKGDIAEGYSVSREKKESFPLTVTSAQKNPTAFYLCASSLGQGNGYTFGSGTRLTVV.

The genes are TRBV7-6 and TRBJ2-1; 7 bases are shared with TRBD1. This CDR3 is 17 amino acids long. CDR1 SGHVS and CDR2 FNYEAQ come from the germline V gene. V trimming: 5 bases; J trimming: 5 bases; junction bases outside the gene matches: 15. CDR3 DNA sequence: TGTGCCAGCAGCCCGATTCGTGGACAGGAGTTCCACAATGAGCAGTTCTTC. This encodes CASSPIRGQEFHNEQFF.

The chain employs TRBV6-1 and TRBJ1-1; maybe TRBD1 (6 bases). From germline, CDR1 is MNHNS and CDR2 SASEGT. The V end was cut by 3 bases, the J end by 1 base, with 12 bases between. There are 15 residues in the CDR3. CDR3 coding DNA: TGTGCCAGCAGTGATTTTGGGGGGGCGAACACTGAAGCTTTCTTT. Its translation: CASSDFGGANTEAFF.

The chain joins TRBV7-2 to TRBJ1-2; the D gene is possibly TRBD1 (5 bases). Deletions cut 5 bases from V and 1 base from J, with 8 bases between. Germline-derived CDR1 and CDR2 are SGHTA and FQGNSA. The CDR3 is 13 amino acids. The CDR3 loop reads CASSGGINYGYTF. CDR3 DNA sequence: TGTGCCAGCAGCGGGGGGATTAACTATGGCTACACCTTC.